Following are 14 T cell receptor beta chains from one sample sequenced in a study of T-cell reconstitution after alpha-beta-depleted transplantation in children. Unique molecular identifiers were incorporated when the TCRbeta library was constructed. TCRdb itself ran the PCR reads through MiXCR, one entry per CDR3 protein. The sample lists around 200,000 distinct CDR3 sequences; about a tenth were seen once. The material was PBMCs, obtained before TCRalphabeta/CD19-depleted stem cell transplant. These receptors were collected from a child under two years old with acute myeloid leukemia, due to receive a stem cell transplant.

The table lists this clonotype with many counts. This chain joins TRBV7-8 and TRBJ1-6; possible D gene TRBD1, 5 bases. The germline V and J ends were trimmed by 0 bases and 7 bases, with 19 bases remaining between them. The CDR3 covers 18 residues. Germline V lookup: CDR1 SGHVS, CDR2 FQNEAQ. The CDR3 here is CASSLAGGGGRANSPLHF. The DNA for the CDR3 is TGTGCCAGCAGCTTAGCCGGGGGGGGAGGACGCGCCAATTCACCCCTCCACTTT.

This clonotype was seen repeatedly, ten times or more. The CDR3 DNA follows: TGCGCCAGCAGCTCCCGGGACAGGGTGGGGGAGCAGTACTTC. It is translated as CASSSRDRVGEQYF. The J gene is TRBJ2-7, the V gene TRBV5-1; 9 bases agree with TRBD1. Trimming cost V 3 bases and J 7 bases; bases outside gene matches: 8. This CDR3 region has 14 residues. CDR1 and CDR2 (germline): SGHRS, YFSETQ.

In this sample, this clonotype turned up many times. As DNA, the CDR3 is TGCAGTGCTAGAGACCATAGCGGGGGCTCCTACAATGAGCAGTTCTTC. Amino acids: CSARDHSGGSYNEQFF. The chain uses TRBV20-1 and TRBJ2-1; TRBD2 matches 9 bases. Germline V gene lookup returns CDR1 DFQATT and CDR2 SNEGSKA (reference sequence). This CDR3 contains 16 residues. V dropped 0 bases and J dropped 0; count of bases not matched to a gene: 3.

This clonotype occurred many times. CDR3 DNA sequence: TGTGCCAGCAGTGGACAGGTTTTTGAAAAACTGTTTTTT. This sequence encodes CASSGQVFEKLFF. This chain joins TRBV25-1 and TRBJ1-4, with D possibly being TRBD1 (6 bases). CDR1 MGHDK and CDR2 SYGVNS come from the germline V gene. The CDR3 runs 13 residues. V was trimmed by 4 bases and J by 7 bases, leaving 10 bases between them.

On this clonotype itself: One junction end does not reproduce the germline sequence, and a read error may be involved. This chain links TRBV7-6 with TRBJ2-1; 9 nucleotides align to TRBD2. The CDR3 covers 17 residues. The germline gives CDR1 SGHVS, CDR2 FNYEAQ. In nucleotides, the CDR3 is TGTGCCAGCGGCTTAGTGGGGGGTAGCGGGAGAGTTGATGAGCAGTTCTTC. Protein: CASGLVGGSGRVDEQFF.

This clonotype was seen ten or more times. The rearrangement links TRBV15 to TRBJ2-4; 7 bases line up with TRBD2. The CDR3 is 14 amino acids. Losses at the gene ends were 2 bases for V and 12 bases for J; bases not matched to a gene: 10. CDR1 LNHNV and CDR2 YYDKDF come from the germline V gene (reference sequence). CDR3 coding DNA: TGTGCCACCAGCAGATCCCAGGCGGGGAGGGCTCAGTACTTC. Its protein product is CATSRSQAGRAQYF. Filled out from reference TRBV15 and TRBJ2-4, the complete variable domain reads DAMVIQNPRYQVTQFGKPVTLSCSQTLNHNVMYWYQQKSSQAPKLLFHYYDKDFNNEADTPDNFQSRRPNTSFCFLDIRSPGLGDTAMYLCATSRSQAGRAQYFGAGTRLSVL.

This clonotype was recorded many times. J is TRBJ2-2 and V is TRBV7-6, with D unclear. Looked up from germline, CDR1 is SGHVS and CDR2 is FNYEAQ. The length of the CDR3 is 15 residues. Trimming stripped 3 bases from V and 0 bases from J, with 8 bases between. The CDR3 DNA reads TGTGCCAGCAGCTTTAACGGTCCGAACACCGGGGAGCTGTTTTTT. Protein sequence: CASSFNGPNTGELFF.

This clonotype was recorded at least ten times. This chain links TRBV12-5 with TRBJ2-3; TRBD2 might be the D (5 bases). The germline gives CDR1 LGHNT, CDR2 FRNRAP. Trimming took off 4 bases at V and 6 bases at J, with 17 bases between the two ends. The CDR3 sequence is 15 residues long. CDR3 region: CASGSPGSRGDTQYF. DNA for the CDR3: TGTGCTAGTGGTTCGCCGGGATCCCGAGGCGATACGCAGTATTTT.

This chain uses TRBV10-3 with TRBJ1-4; the D gene is possibly TRBD1 (5 bases). This CDR3 region has 13 residues. V was cut by 2 bases and J by 5 bases, with 6 bases left in between. From germline, CDR1 is ENHRY and CDR2 SYGVKD. The DNA for the CDR3 is TGTGCCATCAGTGAGCCAGGGAATGAAAAACTGTTTTTT. It codes for CAISEPGNEKLFF.

There are many counts of this clonotype. The chain has TRBV5-1 and TRBJ2-2, with 7 bases lining up with TRBD2. The germline V gene encodes CDR1 SGHRS and CDR2 YFSETQ. This CDR3 spans 16 amino acids. Losses at the gene ends were 2 bases for V and 0 bases for J; bases not matched to a gene: 4. CDR3 sequence: CASSFGAGANTGELFF. CDR3 in DNA: TGCGCCAGCAGCTTCGGCGCGGGGGCGAACACCGGGGAGCTGTTTTTT.

The rearrangement uses TRBV20-1 and TRBJ1-2; D not resolved. The CDR3 loop spans 13 amino acids. Per the germline V gene, CDR1 is DFQATT and CDR2 is SNEGSKA (reference sequence). V was pared by 3 bases and J by 4 bases, with 12 bases between. CDR3 amino acids: CSASGVTSYGYTF. CDR3 DNA: TGCAGTGCTAGCGGGGTCACTTCCTATGGCTACACCTTC.

At least ten counts were recorded for this clonotype. CDR3 nucleotides: TGTGCCAGCAGCCCACTAGCGGGAGGGCCGTCCGGGGAGCTGTTTTTT. Translation gives CASSPLAGGPSGELFF. The V call is TRBV7-3, the J call TRBJ2-2, with 13 bases matching TRBD2. Trimming took 5 bases from V and 6 from J; bases not matched to a gene: 6. The germline V gene has CDR1 SGHTA and CDR2 FQGTGA. The CDR3 contains 16 residues.

This clonotype was counted at least ten times. V and J are TRBV20-1 and TRBJ2-7, with 7 bases matching TRBD2. The CDR3 loop spans 16 amino acids. Unmatched junction bases numbered 17, after V lost 6 bases and J lost 3 bases. Germline loops: CDR1 DFQATT, CDR2 SNEGSKA (reference sequence). The DNA of the CDR3 is TGCAGTGCCCTATCGGCTAGCGGAACGGCGGGCTACGAGCAGTACTTC. Its translation is CSALSASGTAGYEQYF.

This clonotype was recorded many times. This chain connects TRBV20-1 to TRBJ1-5; D is ambiguous. CDR1 and CDR2 from the germline V gene are DFQATT and SNEGSKA (reference sequence). The CDR3 is 18 residues long. The V end lost 1 base, the J end lost 3 bases, and 22 bases lay between the germline ends. The CDR3 DNA follows: TGCAGTGCTAGAGGGTATTTGGAGGAGGTAAGGGACAATCAGCCCCAGCATTTT. Its protein is CSARGYLEEVRDNQPQHF.